The T cell receptor beta chain described here comes from a study of blood T cell repertoires in COVID-19. Study overall: COVID-19 samples from acute and convalescent phases originated in the United States, Italy and Spain. Sample material is recorded as cDNA or gDNA derived from T cells, B-cell-depleted T cells, or PBMCs.

Only a few counts were recorded for this clone. The CDR3 has 13 amino acids. Germline lookup yields CDR1 LNHDA and CDR2 SQIVND (reference sequence). The V and J ends lost 3 bases and 8 bases respectively, with 11 bases between them. Per the original data handling: Quantification of nucleated cells was approximated via reference gene primer amplification. Sequencing was performed with immunoSEQ multiplex PCR; in TCRdb, only in-frame clones are kept and a portion is missing. V, J and clone size reflect that table, while D and trimming were determined from the DNA. The data contain 45,000 to 55,000 clones, around 84% of them singletons.

The chain combines TRBV19 with TRBJ2-1, with D tentatively TRBD1 (6 bases). The sequenced material came from peripheral blood. The TCR originated in a man over 45 with acute or convalescent COVID-19. Here the CDR3 DNA reads TGTGCCAGTAGTATTCAGGGGTCGGATGAGCAGTTCTTC. It yields the protein CASSIQGSDEQFF.